This TCR beta chain was sequenced during a study of T cell responses to AZD1222 COVID-19 vaccine. Overall study context: Second doses that came at about 4 or about 12 weeks were put together. Whole-study findings and limits: The CD4 TCRs associated with vaccination extended across spike and predominated at 160-218 and 743-854. Donors, mostly white British, included more females; clonal diversity was possibly underestimated. The study found Spike-specific TCR breadth and depth rose after two AZD1222 doses.

Concerning this clone itself: Its target is not known.

Here immunoSEQ multiplex PCR was the method, and the copy in TCRdb shows in-frame clones only, minus some. The sample lists under 140,000 clones, about 88% seen once, with 1.5% to 2% in the top ten. Germline lookup yields CDR1 SGHRS and CDR2 YFSETQ. The CDR3 sequence is 14 residues long. J gave up 3 bases and V 0 bases, and 2 bases lay outside the gene matches. This TCR came from an adult in good health. The chain carries TRBV5-1 and TRBJ2-5; 7 bases fit TRBD1. The specimen comprised peripheral blood, sampled on day 0 of AZD1222 vaccination. The CDR3 loop reads CASSLAGTEETQYF. The DNA for the CDR3 is TGCGCCAGCAGCTTGGCCGGGACAGAAGAGACCCAGTACTTC.